This note documents a single T cell receptor (beta chain) sequence. Its antigen is not identified. The data are from a study of cytomegalovirus exposure and HLA in healthy donors. At the level of the study: Earlier work reported 95 million to 130 million unique TCR beta sequences from 150 million to 200 million T cells.

General study points: TCR beta chains numbering more than 150 were designated cytomegalovirus-associated. Association of a missense DCLRE1C variant with TCR beta V- and J-gene trimming was reported in a later analysis.

The CDR3 totals 12 residues. Germline V gene data show CDR1 as MNHEY and CDR2 as SMNVEV (reference sequence). V shed 6 bases, J shed 6 bases, and the junction held 2 bases outside the gene matches. The PCR contained 60 Vbeta and 13 Jbeta primers. Sequencing used immunoSEQ multiplex PCR; TCRdb keeps in-frame clones, though not all of them. The sample comprises some 90,000 clones, around 78% of which are singletons, and around 4% rests with the top ten. The J gene is TRBJ2-1, the V gene TRBV27; 7 positions match TRBD1. The receptor's source is a male donor in good health and CMV-seropositive. Source material: PBMCs. CDR3 amino acids: CASRDRANEQFF. In DNA, the CDR3 is TGTGCCAGCAGAGACAGGGCCAATGAGCAGTTCTTC.